This TCR beta chain was captured by sequencing in a study of T cell repertoires in cytomegalovirus infection. Overall study: Alongside well-studied HLA-B-restricted CMV epitopes, recently identified HLA-C-restricted CMV epitopes were also used. Carrying CMV and the relevant HLA type showed in public TCR beta signatures.

Only a few counts were recorded for this clonotype. Its antigen is unknown. TCRdb independently ran MiXCR on the reads; one entry per CDR3 protein. The sample consists of approximately 300,000 distinct CDR3 sequences, approximately 25% of them appearing once. This clonotype was sampled from a human donor in good health (CMV status not recorded). Some clones in this sample may be carry-over from other donors' samples. The input for sequencing was cultured PBMCs, taken from culture after CMV antigen stimulation.

The CDR3 here is CASSVEGGREGEQFF. The CDR3 DNA reads as TGTGCCAGCAGCGTAGAAGGGGGCAGGGAAGGTGAGCAGTTCTTC. V usage is TRBV9 and J usage is TRBJ2-1; 7 bases are shared with TRBD1. The CDR3 is 15 residues long. Looked up from germline, CDR1 is SGDLS and CDR2 is YYNGEE. The J segment lost 9 bases and the V segment lost 0 bases, leaving 9 bases of the junction unmatched.